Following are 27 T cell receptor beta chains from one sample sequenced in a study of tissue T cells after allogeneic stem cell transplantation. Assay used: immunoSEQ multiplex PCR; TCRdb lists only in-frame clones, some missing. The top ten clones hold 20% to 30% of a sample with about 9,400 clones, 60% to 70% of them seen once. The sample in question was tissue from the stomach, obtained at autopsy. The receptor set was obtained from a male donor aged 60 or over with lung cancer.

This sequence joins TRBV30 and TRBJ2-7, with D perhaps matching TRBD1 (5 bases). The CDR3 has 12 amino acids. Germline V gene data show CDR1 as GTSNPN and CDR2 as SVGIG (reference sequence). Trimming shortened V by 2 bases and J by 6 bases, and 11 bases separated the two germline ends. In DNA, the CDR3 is TGTGCCTGGAGTCCCCTTACAGGCGAGCAGTACTTC. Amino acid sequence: CAWSPLTGEQYF. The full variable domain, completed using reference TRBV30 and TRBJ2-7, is SQTIHQWPATLVQPVGSPLSLECTVEGTSNPNLYWYRQAAGRGLQLLFYSVGIGQISSEVPQNLSASRPQDRQFILSSKKLLLSDSGFYLCAWSPLTGEQYFGPGTRLTVT.

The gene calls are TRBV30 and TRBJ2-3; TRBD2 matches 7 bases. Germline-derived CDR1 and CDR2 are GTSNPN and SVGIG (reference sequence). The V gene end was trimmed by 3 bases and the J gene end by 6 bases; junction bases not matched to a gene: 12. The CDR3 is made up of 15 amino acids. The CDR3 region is CAWRGGRGGRDTQYF. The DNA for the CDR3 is TGTGCCTGGAGAGGCGGACGGGGAGGGCGTGATACGCAGTATTTT.

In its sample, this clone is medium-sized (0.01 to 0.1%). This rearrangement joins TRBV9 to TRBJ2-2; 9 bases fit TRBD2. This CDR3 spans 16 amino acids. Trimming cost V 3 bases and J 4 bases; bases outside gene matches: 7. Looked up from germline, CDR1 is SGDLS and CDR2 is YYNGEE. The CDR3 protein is CASSASGGKFTGELFF. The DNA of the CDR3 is TGTGCCAGCAGCGCCAGCGGGGGGAAGTTCACCGGGGAGCTGTTTTTT.

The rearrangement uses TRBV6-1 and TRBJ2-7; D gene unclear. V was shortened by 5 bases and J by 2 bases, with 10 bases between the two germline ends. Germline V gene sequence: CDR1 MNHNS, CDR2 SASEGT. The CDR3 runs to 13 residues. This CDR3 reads CASSPLETYEQYF. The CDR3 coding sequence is TGTGCCAGCAGTCCTCTGGAGACCTACGAGCAGTACTTC.

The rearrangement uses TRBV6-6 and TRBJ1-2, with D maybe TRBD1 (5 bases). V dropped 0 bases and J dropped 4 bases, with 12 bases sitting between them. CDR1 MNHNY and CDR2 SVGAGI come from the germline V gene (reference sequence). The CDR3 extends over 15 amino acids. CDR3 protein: CASSYSPQAGYGYTF. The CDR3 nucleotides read TGTGCCAGCAGTTACTCCCCACAGGCCGGCTATGGCTACACCTTC.

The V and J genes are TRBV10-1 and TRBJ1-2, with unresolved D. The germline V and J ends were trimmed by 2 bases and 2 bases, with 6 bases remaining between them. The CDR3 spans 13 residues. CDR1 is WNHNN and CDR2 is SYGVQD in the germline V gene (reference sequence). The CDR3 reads CASSEMRNYGYTF. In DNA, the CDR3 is TGCGCCAGCAGTGAGATGCGGAACTATGGCTACACCTTC.

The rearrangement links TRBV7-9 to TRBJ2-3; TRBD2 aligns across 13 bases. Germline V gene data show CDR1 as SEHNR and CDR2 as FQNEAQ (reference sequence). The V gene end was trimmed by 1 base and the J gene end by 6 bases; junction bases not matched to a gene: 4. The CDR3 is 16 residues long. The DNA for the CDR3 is TGTGCCAGCAGCTTAGGAGGACTAGCGGGAGCTGATACGCAGTATTTT. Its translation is CASSLGGLAGADTQYF.

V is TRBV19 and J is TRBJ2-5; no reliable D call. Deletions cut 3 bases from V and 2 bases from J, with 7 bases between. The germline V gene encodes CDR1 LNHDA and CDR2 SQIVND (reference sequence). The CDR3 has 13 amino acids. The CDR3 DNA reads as TGTGCCAGTAGTATCCCCGGGCAAGAGACCCAGTACTTC. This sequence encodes CASSIPGQETQYF.

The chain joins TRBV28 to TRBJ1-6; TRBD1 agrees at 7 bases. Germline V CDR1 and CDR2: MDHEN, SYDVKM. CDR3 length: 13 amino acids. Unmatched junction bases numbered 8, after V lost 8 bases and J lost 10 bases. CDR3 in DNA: TGTGCCAGCGGACAGGCGGAGAGGTCACCCCTCCACTTT. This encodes CASGQAERSPLHF.

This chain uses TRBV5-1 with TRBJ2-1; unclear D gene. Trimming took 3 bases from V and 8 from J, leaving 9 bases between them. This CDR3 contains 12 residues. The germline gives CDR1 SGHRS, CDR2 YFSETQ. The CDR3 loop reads CASSSSVDEQFF. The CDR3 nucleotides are TGCGCCAGCAGCTCCTCGGTTGATGAGCAGTTCTTC.

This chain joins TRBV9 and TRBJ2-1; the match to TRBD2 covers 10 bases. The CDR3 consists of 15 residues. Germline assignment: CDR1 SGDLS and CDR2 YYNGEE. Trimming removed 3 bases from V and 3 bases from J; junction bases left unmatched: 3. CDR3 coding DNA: TGTGCCAGCAGCGGTAGCGGGGGGTACTACAATGAGCAGTTCTTC. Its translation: CASSGSGGYYNEQFF.

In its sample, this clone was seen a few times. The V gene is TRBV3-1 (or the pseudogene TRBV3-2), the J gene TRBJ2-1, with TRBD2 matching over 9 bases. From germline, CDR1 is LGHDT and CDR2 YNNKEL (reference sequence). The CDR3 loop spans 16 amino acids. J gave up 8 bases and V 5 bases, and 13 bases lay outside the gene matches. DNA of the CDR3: TGTGCCAGCAGCTCGCAGATAGCGGGGGCCGGAGATGAGCAGTTCTTC. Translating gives CASSSQIAGAGDEQFF.

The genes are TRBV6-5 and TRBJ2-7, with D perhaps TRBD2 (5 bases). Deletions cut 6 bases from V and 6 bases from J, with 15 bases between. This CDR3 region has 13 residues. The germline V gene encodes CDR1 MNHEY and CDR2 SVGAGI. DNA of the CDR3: TGTGCCAGCAGACGGATTGAGGCGGGCGAGCAGTACTTC. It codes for CASRRIEAGEQYF.

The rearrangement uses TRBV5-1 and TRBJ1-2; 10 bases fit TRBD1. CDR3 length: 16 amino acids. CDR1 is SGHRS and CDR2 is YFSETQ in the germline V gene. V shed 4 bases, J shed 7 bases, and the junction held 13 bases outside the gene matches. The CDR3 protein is CASSARDRGVIGGYTF. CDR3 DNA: TGCGCCAGCAGCGCTCGGGACAGGGGCGTAATCGGTGGCTACACCTTC.

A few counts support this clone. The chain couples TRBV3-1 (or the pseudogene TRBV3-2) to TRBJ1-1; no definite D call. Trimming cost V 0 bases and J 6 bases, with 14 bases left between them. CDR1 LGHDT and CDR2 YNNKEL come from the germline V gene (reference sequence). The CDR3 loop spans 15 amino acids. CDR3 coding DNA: TGTGCCAGCAGCCAAGATTCGGGGTTGAGCGCTGAAGCTTTCTTT. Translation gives CASSQDSGLSAEAFF.

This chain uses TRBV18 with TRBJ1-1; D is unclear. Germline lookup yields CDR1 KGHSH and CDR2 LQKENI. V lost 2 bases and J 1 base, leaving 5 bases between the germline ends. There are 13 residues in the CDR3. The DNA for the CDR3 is TGTGCCAGCTCACCAACAGAGAACACTGAAGCTTTCTTT. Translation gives CASSPTENTEAFF.

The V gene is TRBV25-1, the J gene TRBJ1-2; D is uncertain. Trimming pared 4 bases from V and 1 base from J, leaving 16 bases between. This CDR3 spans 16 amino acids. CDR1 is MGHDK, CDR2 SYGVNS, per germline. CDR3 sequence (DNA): TGTGCCAGCAGTGCCCCAGACTGGTCCCATAACTATGGCTACACCTTC. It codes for CASSAPDWSHNYGYTF.

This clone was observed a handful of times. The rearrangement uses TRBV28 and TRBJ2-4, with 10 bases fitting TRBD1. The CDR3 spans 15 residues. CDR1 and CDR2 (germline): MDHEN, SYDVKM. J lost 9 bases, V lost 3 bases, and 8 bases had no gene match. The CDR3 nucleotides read TGTGCCAGCAGTTTCCGGGACAGGGGATTCGGCATTCAGTACTTC. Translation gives CASSFRDRGFGIQYF.

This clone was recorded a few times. CDR3 residues: CAWSQRVWGEQYF. Here the CDR3 DNA reads TGTGCCTGGAGTCAAAGGGTTTGGGGCGAGCAGTACTTC. The V and J genes are TRBV30 and TRBJ2-7; D is ambiguous. Between the trimmed V and J ends, which lost 2 bases and 6 bases, there was a span of 14 bases. The germline gives CDR1 GTSNPN, CDR2 SVGIG (reference sequence). The CDR3 runs 13 residues.

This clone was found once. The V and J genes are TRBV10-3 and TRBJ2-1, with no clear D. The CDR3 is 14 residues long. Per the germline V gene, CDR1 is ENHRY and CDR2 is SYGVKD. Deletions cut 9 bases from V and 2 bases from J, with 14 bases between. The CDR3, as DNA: TGTGCCATTAAGACGGAAGGAGCCTACAATGAGCAGTTCTTC. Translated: CAIKTEGAYNEQFF.

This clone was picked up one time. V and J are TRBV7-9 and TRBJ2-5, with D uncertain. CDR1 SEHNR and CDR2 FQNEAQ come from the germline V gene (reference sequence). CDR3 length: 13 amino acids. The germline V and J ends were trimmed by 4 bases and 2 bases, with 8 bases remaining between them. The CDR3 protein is CASSSWNQETQYF. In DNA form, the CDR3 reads TGTGCCAGCAGCTCTTGGAATCAAGAGACCCAGTACTTC.

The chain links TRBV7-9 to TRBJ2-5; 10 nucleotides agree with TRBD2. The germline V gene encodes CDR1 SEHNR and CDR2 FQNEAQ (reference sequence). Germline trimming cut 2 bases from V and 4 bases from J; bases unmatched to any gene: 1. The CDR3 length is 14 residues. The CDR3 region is CASSLRLAGETQYF. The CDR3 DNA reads TGTGCCAGCAGCTTACGACTAGCGGGAGAGACCCAGTACTTC.

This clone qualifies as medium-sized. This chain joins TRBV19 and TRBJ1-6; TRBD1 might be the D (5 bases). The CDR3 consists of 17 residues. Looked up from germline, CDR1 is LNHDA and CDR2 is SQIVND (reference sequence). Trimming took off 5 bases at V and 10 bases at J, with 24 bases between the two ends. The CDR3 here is CASSPERGPIVGSPLHF. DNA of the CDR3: TGTGCCAGTAGTCCTGAGAGGGGACCCATTGTTGGGTCACCCCTCCACTTT.

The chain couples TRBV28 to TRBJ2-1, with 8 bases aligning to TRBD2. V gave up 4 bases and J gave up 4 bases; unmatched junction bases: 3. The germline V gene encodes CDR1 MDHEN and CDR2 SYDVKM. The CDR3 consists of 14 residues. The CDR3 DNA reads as TGTGCCAGCAGTTCTAGCGGGTTGTACAATGAGCAGTTCTTC. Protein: CASSSSGLYNEQFF.

For the CDR3, the DNA is TGTGCCAGCAGCTTTATGGGGGCCCCGTTCTTC. Protein: CASSFMGAPFF. The chain recombines TRBV7-2 with TRBJ2-1; a possible D gene is TRBD1 (6 bases). The CDR3 length is 11 residues. The germline V gene encodes CDR1 SGHTA and CDR2 FQGNSA. With 3 bases removed from V and 15 bases from J, the gap between germline ends came to 12 bases.

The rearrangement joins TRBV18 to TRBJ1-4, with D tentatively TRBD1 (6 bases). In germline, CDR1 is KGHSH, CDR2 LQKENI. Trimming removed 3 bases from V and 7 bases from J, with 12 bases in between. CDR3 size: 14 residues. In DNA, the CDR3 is TGTGCCAGCTCACCGGGGGGGCAAGGTGAAAAACTGTTTTTT. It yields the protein CASSPGGQGEKLFF.

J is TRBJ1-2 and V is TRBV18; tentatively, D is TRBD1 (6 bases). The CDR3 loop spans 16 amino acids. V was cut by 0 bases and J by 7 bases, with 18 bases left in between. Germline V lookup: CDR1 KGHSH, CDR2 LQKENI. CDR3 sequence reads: CASSPPIRPEGGGYTF. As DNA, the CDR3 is TGTGCCAGCTCACCACCTATACGCCCCGAGGGGGGTGGCTACACCTTC.